The present entry profiles one TCR beta chain with its context. Investigators profiled TCR beta VDJ and CDR3 from genomic DNA template. Each CDR3 protein gets one entry after TCRdb re-called the reads with MiXCR. There are fewer than 200,000 distinct CDR3 sequences in the sample; 45% to 60% occur only once, and 13% lies in the top ten. Previously, flow cytometry had revealed CD8+CD57+ cell expansion in the patients chosen for sequencing. The sample comes from a study of CD8+CD57+ T cells in acquired aplastic anemia. Trimming cost V 6 bases and J 3 bases, with 14 bases left between them. CDR1 and CDR2 from the germline V gene are DFQATT and SNEGSKA (reference sequence). This CDR3 is 13 amino acids long.

The sequenced material came from sorted CD4+, CD8+, or CD8+CD57+ T cells (not recorded which) from PBMCs. The chain couples TRBV20-1 to TRBJ1-2; no reliable D call. This TCR came from a human donor with aplastic anemia. As DNA, the CDR3 is TGCAGTGCCCAGGACGGACCGGACTATGGCTACACCTTC. Amino acid sequence: CSAQDGPDYGYTF.